The sequence of this T cell receptor beta chain was determined in a study of T cell repertoires in cytomegalovirus infection. Notes on the study in general: In two of eight donors, the top clonotype was HLA-C-restricted CMV-specific.

Of note for this clonotype: The antigen is undetermined.

TCRdb itself ran the reads through MiXCR, one entry per CDR3 protein. The repertoire holds 500,000 to 600,000 distinct CDR3 sequences, with 16% as singletons. The V gene's germline CDR1 is SNHLY and CDR2 FYNNEI. The CDR3 is made up of 17 amino acids. V lost 6 bases and J 5 bases, leaving 25 bases between the germline ends. The chain uses TRBV2 and TRBJ1-2, with D possibly being TRBD1 (6 bases). Sequenced material: CD8+ T cells from PBMCs. The TCR sequence derives from a human donor in good health (CMV status not recorded). Some clones in this sample may be carry-over from other donors' samples. The CDR3 DNA reads TGTGCCAGCAGGCCTGAGGGACATCCCTCCGGGCAGTATGGCTACACCTTC. This translates into CASRPEGHPSGQYGYTF.